This T cell receptor beta chain was captured in a study of glioma-infiltrating T cells (dated by TCRdb to 2016 to 2017). Regarding the research as a whole: Sequencing of TCR alpha- and beta-chain repertoires was performed on glioma tissue, on non-neoplastic brain tissue, and on matched peripheral blood mononuclear cells. To measure divergence between tissue and blood T-cell populations, each tissue-infiltrating repertoire was compared with the peripheral blood repertoire of the same patient. Three low-grade glioma patients, seven to nine primary glioblastoma patients, and three non-glioma patients who contributed non-neoplastic brain tissue made up the paired cohort.

This clonotype showed up just once. Its antigen remains undetermined. This may arise from a read error, as a much more abundant clone is one base away. TCR alpha and beta CDR3 regions were amplified with the iRepertoire nested amplicon-rescue multiplex PCR (arm-PCR) platform from RNA. The input for one-step reverse transcription and amplification was about 95-400 ng of tissue mRNA or PBMC total RNA. After bead purification, a secondary multiplex PCR added Illumina adapters, and libraries were gel-purified between 200 and 400 bp. Libraries carried internal 6-nucleotide barcodes used for demultiplexing. Sequencing of libraries was performed on an Illumina MiSeq with 2x220 or 2x250 nucleotide paired-end reads. The authors processed their data as follows. FLASH 1.2.11 was used to merge paired reads, and BWA-MEM then aligned the reads to the GRCh37 human genome before TRA and TRB reads were extracted. V and J assignment used an IMGT-derived reference of cassette sequences and CDR3 motifs that included pseudogenes. Reads were translated in three frames, and productive CDR3s were defined as those with a C...FGXG motif and no stop codons. Unique combinations of V-J cassette pair and CDR3 amino acid sequence were defined as clonotypes. Hamming distance filtering was applied to reads, with thresholds set by the sequence error rate of each sample in mapped regions. The public reads were run again by TCRdb, first through fastp at Q25 and then through MiXCR, and only productive beta chains were kept. CDR3 protein duplicates are merged, each entry listing the most common genes and DNA. The V and J calls reflect TCRdb's pipeline rather than the authors' work. The sample table shows approximately 120,000 distinct CDR3 sequences, and 20% to 25% are seen once. The top ten constitute roughly 15% of the sample.

The research as a whole found: Small numbers underpinned the group comparisons: eight or nine glioblastoma patients, three low-grade glioma patients and three non-neoplastic patients. Tissue and blood shared very few CDR3 sequences, a result attributed to high CDR3 diversity and limited sampling. VJ-independent divergence between tissue and blood was below expectation in non-neoplastic patients but above expectation in all gliomas, especially low-grade gliomas.

The sequencing input was glioma tissue, nonneoplastic brain tissue, or PBMCs (not recorded which). This TCR was recovered from a human donor with low-grade glioma or glioblastoma, undergoing nonglioma brain surgery, or in good health (not recorded which).

The nucleotide sequence reads TGTGCCAGCAGTTCCGCCCGGACTATGGACACCGGGGAGCTGTTTTTT. It translates as CASSSARTMDTGELFF. Recombination joined TRBV7-9 with TRBJ2-2; TRBD2 is perhaps the D gene, given 6 matching bases. Counted from cysteine to phenylalanine, this CDR3 has 16 amino acids. The entry retains the CDR3 DNA only, 48 bases that are in frame from base 1. The V end loses 6 bases and the J end loses 3 bases, and a stretch of 17 bases separates them. For CDR1 and CDR2, the germline V gene (reference sequence) lists SEHNR and FQNEAQ.